This note documents a single TCR beta chain sequence. A clone one base away is much larger, so this may be a read error. The germline CDR1 and CDR2 sequences are SGHTA and FQGNSA. The CDR3 contains 15 residues. This specimen belongs to a study of breast tumors, draining lymph nodes, adjacent tissues. TCRdb re-analysed the multiplex PCR reads in MiXCR, keeping a single row per CDR3 protein. The sample records approximately 140,000 distinct CDR3 sequences, 32% being singletons. Samples came from axillary lymph nodes draining the breast cancer. The specimen sequenced was axillary lymph node tissue. The genes are TRBV7-2 and TRBJ2-3; D may be TRBD1 (5 bases). The J call is uncertain, as TRBJ1-5 better fits the DNA end. The clonotype originates from a female donor with breast cancer. Some clones in this sample may be carry-over from other donors' samples. CDR3 in DNA: TGTGCCAGCAGCGCCCGCGGGGGAAACACAGATACGCAGCATTTT. It specifies CASSARGGNTDTQHF.